This entry is about one TCR beta chain. This CDR3 is built from 14 residues. The V and J ends lost 5 bases and 6 bases respectively, with 14 bases between them. CDR1 is MNHEY, CDR2 SMNVEV, per germline (reference sequence). Libraries were made from TCR beta cDNA, and they carried unique molecular identifiers. MiXCR was run by TCRdb on the PCR reads, yielding one entry per CDR3 protein. Of 150,000 or so distinct CDR3 sequences in the sample, about 34% were seen once. The data stem from a study of post-analysis software for immune sequencing data. Sequenced material: blood, taken after autologous hematopoietic stem cell transplantation. The genes are TRBV27 and TRBJ2-1, with TRBD2 as a possible D gene (5 bases). The clonotype originates from a girl aged 10-17 years with multiple sclerosis. CDR3 in DNA: TGTGCCAGCAGTCCCTGGACTCAACCCAATGAGCAGTTCTTC. Encoded protein: CASSPWTQPNEQFF.